The clone carrying this T cell receptor (beta chain) was seen only a few times. Antigen unknown. Other DNA sequences from this sample encode an identical CDR3 as well. CDR3 length: 13 amino acids. Germline V gene data show CDR1 as SEHNR and CDR2 as FQNEAQ (reference sequence). Deletions cut 2 bases from V and 6 bases from J, with 5 bases between. The sample originates from a study of T cell responses to AZD1222 COVID-19 vaccine. Findings and caveats of the study: Nearly half of unique spike-specific TCRs reportedly avoided B.1.351 and B.1.1.7 mutated regions.

Produced via immunoSEQ multiplex PCR; TCRdb's table is partial and in-frame only. The data show 100,000 to 150,000 clones, 89% seen once. This clonotype originated in an adult in good health. The input for sequencing was peripheral blood, taken on day 0 of AZD1222 vaccination. The V and J genes are TRBV7-9 and TRBJ1-6; D not certain. The CDR3 region is CASSLQSNSPLHF. In DNA form, the CDR3 reads TGTGCCAGCAGCTTACAGAGTAATTCACCCCTCCACTTT.